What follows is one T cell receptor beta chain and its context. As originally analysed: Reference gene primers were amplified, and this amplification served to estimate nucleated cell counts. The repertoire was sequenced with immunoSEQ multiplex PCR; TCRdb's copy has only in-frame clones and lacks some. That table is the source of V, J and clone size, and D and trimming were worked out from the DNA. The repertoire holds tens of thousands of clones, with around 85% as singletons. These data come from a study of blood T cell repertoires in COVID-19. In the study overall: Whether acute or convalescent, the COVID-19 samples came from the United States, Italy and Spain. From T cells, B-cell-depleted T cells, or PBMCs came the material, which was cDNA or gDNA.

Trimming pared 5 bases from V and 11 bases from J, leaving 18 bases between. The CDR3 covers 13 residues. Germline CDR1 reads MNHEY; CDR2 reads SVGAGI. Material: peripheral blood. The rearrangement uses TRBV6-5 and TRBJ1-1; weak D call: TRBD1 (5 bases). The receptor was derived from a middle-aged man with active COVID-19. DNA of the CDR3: TGTGCCAGCAGTCCTCCTGGGGGGGGTGACGCTTTCTTT. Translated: CASSPPGGGDAFF.